This T cell receptor (beta chain) was sequenced during a study of T cell changes during pregnancy in multiple sclerosis. The assay was immunoSEQ multiplex PCR, and TCRdb's table has in-frame clones only and misses some. The data hold about 45,000 clones, with around 96% observed a single time. This CDR3 has 13 residues. Germline CDR1 MDHEN, CDR2 SYDVKM. Trimming removed 2 bases at V and 9 bases at J, with 11 bases between. The sequencing used peripheral blood, collected in the second trimester of pregnancy. The receptor's source is a female donor with multiple sclerosis, enrolled in a pregnancy study. This chain joins TRBV28 and TRBJ2-1; a weak D match, TRBD1 (5 bases). Here the CDR3 DNA reads TGTGCCAGCAGTTTACTCAGGGTGGGTGAGCAGTTCTTC. Protein sequence: CASSLLRVGEQFF.